These 7 T cell receptor beta chains were all obtained from the same sample, sequenced in a study of identifying expanded T cells in peripheral blood. Sequencing was performed with immunoSEQ multiplex PCR; in TCRdb, only in-frame clones are kept and a portion is missing. The sample carries under 110,000 clones, 87% recorded once. The sequencing sample was made of blood. The receptor source for this set is a person aged 18 to 75 in good health.

This sequence joins TRBV6-6 and TRBJ1-1; TRBD1 agrees at 7 bases. V dropped 3 bases and J dropped 4; count of bases not matched to a gene: 5. The germline gives CDR1 MNHNY, CDR2 SVGAGI (reference sequence). CDR3 size: 14 residues. The CDR3 DNA sequence: TGTGCCAGCAGTTATGGGCAGGGGGGCACTGAAGCTTTCTTT. It codes for CASSYGQGGTEAFF.

This chain connects TRBV2 to TRBJ2-7; 7 bases fit TRBD2. Germline V lookup: CDR1 SNHLY, CDR2 FYNNEI. With V trimmed by 7 bases and J by 5 bases, 17 bases remained unmatched. The CDR3 sequence is 16 residues long. CDR3 DNA sequence: TGTGCCAGCACCTCCCCAGGGTCCTTCGGGGGGAACGAGCAGTACTTC. Translating gives CASTSPGSFGGNEQYF.

The chain uses TRBV28 and TRBJ1-2; maybe TRBD1 (5 bases). CDR3 size: 12 residues. From germline, CDR1 is MDHEN and CDR2 SYDVKM. Trimming took off 4 bases at V and 4 bases at J, with 7 bases between the two ends. DNA for the CDR3: TGTGCCAGCAGTTCAGGGAGCTATGGCTACACCTTC. The encoded protein is CASSSGSYGYTF.

The rearrangement uses TRBV7-2 and TRBJ1-2, with 8 bases aligning to TRBD1. Trimming at V came to 2 bases and at J to 2 bases, leaving 7 bases not matched to a gene. This CDR3 contains 16 residues. CDR1 and CDR2 from the germline V gene are SGHTA and FQGNSA. The CDR3 DNA sequence: TGTGCCAGCAGCTTATCTCTCGACAGGGGCAACTATGGCTACACCTTC. It codes for CASSLSLDRGNYGYTF. Supplemented by reference TRBV7-2 and TRBJ1-2, the full variable domain reads GAGVSQSPSNKVTEKGKDVELRCDPISGHTALYWYRQSLGQGLEFLIYFQGNSAPDKSGLPSDRFSAERTGGSVSTLTIQRTQQEDSAVYLCASSLSLDRGNYGYTFGSGTRLTVV.

The chain employs TRBV7-2 and TRBJ2-1; D ambiguous. Trimming stripped 4 bases from V and 6 bases from J, with 10 bases between. Germline V gene data show CDR1 as SGHTA and CDR2 as FQGNSA. This CDR3 is 13 amino acids long. This CDR3 reads CASSSFERNEQFF. CDR3 DNA: TGTGCCAGCAGCTCGTTCGAACGCAATGAGCAGTTCTTC.

The chain carries TRBV19 and TRBJ2-7, with a possible D match to TRBD1 (5 bases). The length of the CDR3 is 14 residues. Trimming left V 6 bases short and J 6 bases short, with 18 bases between. Germline V gene sequence: CDR1 LNHDA, CDR2 SQIVND (reference sequence). The CDR3 bases are TGTGCCAGTAGCCCGGGCCACAGGTTCACCGAGCAGTACTTC. Encoded protein: CASSPGHRFTEQYF.

The V call is TRBV7-9, the J call TRBJ1-4, with unresolved D. The CDR3 covers 15 residues. The germline V gene has CDR1 SEHNR and CDR2 FQNEAQ (reference sequence). Trimming cost V 1 base and J 8 bases, with 14 bases left between them. The CDR3 here is CASSLGSPLDEKLFF. In nucleotides, the CDR3 is TGTGCCAGCAGCTTAGGCTCCCCATTAGACGAAAAACTGTTTTTT. The full variable domain, its missing parts supplied by reference TRBV7-9 and TRBJ1-4, is DTGVSQNPRHKITKRGQNVTFRCDPISEHNRLYWYRQTLGQGPEFLTYFQNEAQLEKSRLLSDRFSAERPKGSFSTLEIQRTEQGDSAMYLCASSLGSPLDEKLFFGSGTQLSVL.